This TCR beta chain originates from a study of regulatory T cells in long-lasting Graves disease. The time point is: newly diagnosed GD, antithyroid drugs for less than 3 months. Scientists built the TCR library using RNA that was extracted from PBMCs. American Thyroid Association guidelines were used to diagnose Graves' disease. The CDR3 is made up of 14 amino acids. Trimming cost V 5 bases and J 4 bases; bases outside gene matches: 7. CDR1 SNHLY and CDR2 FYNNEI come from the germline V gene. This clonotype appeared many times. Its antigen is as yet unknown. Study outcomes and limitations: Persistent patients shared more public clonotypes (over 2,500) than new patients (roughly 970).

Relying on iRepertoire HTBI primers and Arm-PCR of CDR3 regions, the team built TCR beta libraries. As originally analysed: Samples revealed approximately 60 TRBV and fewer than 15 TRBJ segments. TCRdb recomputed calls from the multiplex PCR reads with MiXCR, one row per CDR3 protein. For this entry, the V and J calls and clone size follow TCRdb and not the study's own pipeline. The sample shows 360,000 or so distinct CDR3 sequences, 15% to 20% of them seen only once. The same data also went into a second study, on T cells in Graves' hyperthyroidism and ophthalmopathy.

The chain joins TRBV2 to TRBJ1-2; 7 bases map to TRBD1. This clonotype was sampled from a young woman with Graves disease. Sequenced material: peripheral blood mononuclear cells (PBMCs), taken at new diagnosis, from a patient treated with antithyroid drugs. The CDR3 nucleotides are TGTGCCAGCAGTCCCCGAAGGGACAGCTATGGCTACACCTTC. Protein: CASSPRRDSYGYTF.